This TCR beta chain was retrieved from a study of blood T cell repertoires in COVID-19. Study in general: Specimens from acute and convalescent COVID-19 originated in the United States, Italy and Spain. Sources were T cells, B-cell-depleted T cells, or PBMCs; the material itself was cDNA or gDNA.

Original processing methods: Amplification from reference gene primers served as the basis for estimated nucleated cell counts. Assay used: immunoSEQ multiplex PCR; TCRdb lists only in-frame clones, some missing. Clonal size and the V and J genes are those of that table, whereas D and trimming came from the DNA. The data contain some 220,000 clones, roughly 85% of them singletons. Enrollment of patients from Seattle took place during active infection, with longitudinal follow-up. The length of the CDR3 is 12 residues. Germline V gene sequence: CDR1 SQVTM, CDR2 ANQGSEA. V lost 7 bases to trimming and J lost 6 bases, with 13 bases between them.

Specimen: peripheral blood. The receptor comes from a man aged 45 to 65 with COVID-19, enrolled during active disease. The chain couples TRBV29-1 to TRBJ2-1, with D possibly matching TRBD1 (5 bases). The CDR3 DNA is TGCAGCGCCGCGGACACCCTCAATGAGCAGTTCTTC. Its protein product is CSAADTLNEQFF.